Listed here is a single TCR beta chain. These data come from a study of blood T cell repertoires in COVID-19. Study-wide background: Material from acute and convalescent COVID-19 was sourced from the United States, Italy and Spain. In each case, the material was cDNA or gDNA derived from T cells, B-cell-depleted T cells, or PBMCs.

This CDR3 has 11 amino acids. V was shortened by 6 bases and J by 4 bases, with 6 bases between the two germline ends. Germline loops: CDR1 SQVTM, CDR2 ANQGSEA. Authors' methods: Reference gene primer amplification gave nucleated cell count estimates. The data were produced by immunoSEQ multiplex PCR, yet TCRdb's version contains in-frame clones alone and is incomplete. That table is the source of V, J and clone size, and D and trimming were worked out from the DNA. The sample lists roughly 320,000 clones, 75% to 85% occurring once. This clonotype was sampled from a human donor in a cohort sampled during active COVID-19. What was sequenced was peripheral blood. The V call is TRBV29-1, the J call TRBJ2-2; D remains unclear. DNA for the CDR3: TGCAGCGTCCAAATCACCGGGGAGCTGTTTTTT. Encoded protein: CSVQITGELFF.